This T cell receptor (beta chain) is from a study of blood T cells in healthy people across ages. Total RNA extraction produced at least 5.5 micrograms (per sample) for the study. This CDR3 region has 16 residues. V was trimmed by 5 bases and J by 4 bases, leaving 19 bases between them. The V gene's germline CDR1 is SEHNR and CDR2 FQNEAQ (reference sequence). With a J-beta primer mix and a sample-barcoded 5' primer, a second PCR ran about 7 to 12 cycles. TCRdb re-called the 5' RACE reads with MiXCR, one entry per CDR3 protein. Among 1.5 million to 2 million distinct CDR3 sequences listed, roughly 27% were seen once. This clonotype has only a few counts.

The sample consisted of blood. This receptor was identified in a woman aged 25 to 39 in good health. The V call is TRBV7-9, the J call TRBJ2-3; TRBD2 might be the D (7 bases). The CDR3 sequence: CASSILLGGAADTQYF. The CDR3 nucleotides are TGTGCCAGCAGCATCCTGTTGGGGGGGGCGGCAGATACGCAGTATTTT.